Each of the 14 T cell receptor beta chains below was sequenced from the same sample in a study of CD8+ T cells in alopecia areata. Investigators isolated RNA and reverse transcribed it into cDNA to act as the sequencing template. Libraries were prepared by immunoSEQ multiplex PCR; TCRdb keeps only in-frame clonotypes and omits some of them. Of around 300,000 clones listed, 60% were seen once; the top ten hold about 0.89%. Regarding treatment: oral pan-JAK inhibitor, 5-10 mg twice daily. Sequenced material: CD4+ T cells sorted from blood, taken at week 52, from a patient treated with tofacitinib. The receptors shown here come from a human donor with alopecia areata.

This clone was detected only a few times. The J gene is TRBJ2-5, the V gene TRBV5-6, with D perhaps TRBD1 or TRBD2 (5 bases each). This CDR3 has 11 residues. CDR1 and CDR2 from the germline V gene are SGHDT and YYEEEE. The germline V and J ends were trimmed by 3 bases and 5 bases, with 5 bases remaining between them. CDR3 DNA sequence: TGTGCCAGCAGCTGGGGGGAGACCCAGTACTTC. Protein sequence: CASSWGETQYF.

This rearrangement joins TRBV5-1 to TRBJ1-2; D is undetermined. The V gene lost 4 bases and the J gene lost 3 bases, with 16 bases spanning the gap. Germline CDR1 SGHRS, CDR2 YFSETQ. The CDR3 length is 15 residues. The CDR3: CASSLAAGVDYGYTF. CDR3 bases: TGCGCCAGCAGCCTCGCGGCCGGGGTCGACTATGGCTACACCTTC.

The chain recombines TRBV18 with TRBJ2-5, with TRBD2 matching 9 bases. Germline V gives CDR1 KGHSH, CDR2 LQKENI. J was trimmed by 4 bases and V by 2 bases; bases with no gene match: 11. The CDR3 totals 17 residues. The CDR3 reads CASSPVGGGAGGETQYF. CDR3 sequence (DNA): TGTGCCAGCTCACCAGTTGGCGGGGGGGCCGGAGGAGAGACCCAGTACTTC.

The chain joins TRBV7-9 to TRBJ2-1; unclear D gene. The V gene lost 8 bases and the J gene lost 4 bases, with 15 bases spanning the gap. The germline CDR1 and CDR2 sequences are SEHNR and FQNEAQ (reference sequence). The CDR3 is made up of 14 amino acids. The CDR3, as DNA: TGTGCCAGCTCCTCTGTGAACAGATACAATGAGCAGTTCTTC. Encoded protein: CASSSVNRYNEQFF.

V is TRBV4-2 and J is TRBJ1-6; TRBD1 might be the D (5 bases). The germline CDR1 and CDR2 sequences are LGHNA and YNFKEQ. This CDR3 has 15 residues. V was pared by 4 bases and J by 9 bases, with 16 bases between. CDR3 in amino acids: CASSPKDRGGSPLHF. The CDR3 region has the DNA TGTGCCAGCAGCCCCAAGGATCGGGGGGGTTCACCCCTCCACTTT.

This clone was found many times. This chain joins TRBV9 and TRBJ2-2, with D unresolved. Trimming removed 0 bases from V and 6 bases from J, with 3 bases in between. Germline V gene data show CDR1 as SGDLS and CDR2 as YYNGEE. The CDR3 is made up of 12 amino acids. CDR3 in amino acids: CASSVVSGELFF. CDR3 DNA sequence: TGTGCCAGCAGCGTAGTCTCCGGGGAGCTGTTTTTT.

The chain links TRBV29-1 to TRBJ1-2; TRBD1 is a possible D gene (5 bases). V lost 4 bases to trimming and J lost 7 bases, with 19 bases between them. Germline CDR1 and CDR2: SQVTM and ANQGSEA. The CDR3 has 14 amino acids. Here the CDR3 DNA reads TGCAGCGTTGGACCCGAGGGCAGGGAGGGTGGCTACACCTTC. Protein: CSVGPEGREGGYTF.

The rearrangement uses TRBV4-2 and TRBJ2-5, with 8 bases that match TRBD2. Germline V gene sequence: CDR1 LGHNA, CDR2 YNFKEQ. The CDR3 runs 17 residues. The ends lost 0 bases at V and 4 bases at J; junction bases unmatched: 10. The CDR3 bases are TGTGCCAGCAGCCAAGATACGGGGGGGGTGATGTTAGAGACCCAGTACTTC. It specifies CASSQDTGGVMLETQYF.

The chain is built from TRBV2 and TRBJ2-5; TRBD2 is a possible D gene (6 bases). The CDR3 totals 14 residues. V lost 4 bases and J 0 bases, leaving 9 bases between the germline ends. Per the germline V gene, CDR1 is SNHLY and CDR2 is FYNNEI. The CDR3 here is CASSAGLYQETQYF. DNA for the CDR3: TGTGCCAGCAGTGCGGGACTGTACCAAGAGACCCAGTACTTC.

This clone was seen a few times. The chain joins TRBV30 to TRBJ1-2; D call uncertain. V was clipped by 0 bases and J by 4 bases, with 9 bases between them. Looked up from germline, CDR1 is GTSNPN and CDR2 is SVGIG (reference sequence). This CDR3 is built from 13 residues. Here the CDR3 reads CAWSVQTSYGYTF. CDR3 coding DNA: TGTGCCTGGAGTGTACAGACATCCTATGGCTACACCTTC.

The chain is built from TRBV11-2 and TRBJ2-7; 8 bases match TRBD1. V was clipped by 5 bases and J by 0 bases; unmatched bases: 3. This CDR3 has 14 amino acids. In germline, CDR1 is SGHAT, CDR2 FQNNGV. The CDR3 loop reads CASSTGQGSYEQYF. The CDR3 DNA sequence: TGTGCCAGCAGCACCGGACAGGGCTCCTACGAGCAGTACTTC.

This CDR3 reads CASSFLQPSYEQYF. CDR3 DNA: TGTGCCAGCAGCTTTCTCCAACCAAGCTACGAGCAGTACTTC. The chain recombines TRBV7-6 with TRBJ2-7; D uncertain. V was cut by 3 bases and J by 3 bases, with 12 bases left in between. The CDR3 loop spans 14 amino acids. The germline V gene has CDR1 SGHVS and CDR2 FNYEAQ.

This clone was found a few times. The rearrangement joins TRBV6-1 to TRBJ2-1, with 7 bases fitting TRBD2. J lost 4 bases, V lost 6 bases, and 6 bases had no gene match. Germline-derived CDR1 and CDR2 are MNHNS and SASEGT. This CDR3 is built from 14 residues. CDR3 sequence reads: CASRRLAVYNEQFF. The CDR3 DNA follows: TGTGCCAGCAGGAGGCTAGCGGTATACAATGAGCAGTTCTTC.

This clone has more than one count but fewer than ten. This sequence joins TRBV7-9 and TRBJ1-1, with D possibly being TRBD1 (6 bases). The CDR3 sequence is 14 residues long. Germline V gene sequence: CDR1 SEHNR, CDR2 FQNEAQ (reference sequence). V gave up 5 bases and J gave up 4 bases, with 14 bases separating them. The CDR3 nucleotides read TGTGCCAGCAGCCTACAGGGCACGGCCACTGAAGCTTTCTTT. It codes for CASSLQGTATEAFF.